This T cell receptor beta chain stems from a study of cytomegalovirus exposure and HLA in healthy donors. V dropped 0 bases and J dropped 7 bases, with 14 bases sitting between them. The CDR3 runs to 15 residues. Germline CDR1 reads SGHDT; CDR2 reads YYEEEE. Whole-study results and caveats: A later analysis, which compared TCR beta chains of equal frequency, found the HLA-associated ones more clonally expanded. A reported reduction in N-insertions relative to the roughly 670-donor mean was seen in an Asian-associated ancestry cluster in a later analysis.

Primers included in the PCR were 60 Vbeta and 13 Jbeta primers. The data were produced by immunoSEQ multiplex PCR, yet TCRdb's version contains in-frame clones alone and is incomplete. The sample lists around 150,000 clones, around 60% occurring once. This clone was detected a few times. Its target is not known. The sequenced sample was PBMCs. The origin of this receptor is a woman between 55 and 75 years old in good health and CMV-seropositive. The chain is built from TRBV5-6 and TRBJ1-5, with no clear D. In DNA, the CDR3 is TGTGCCAGCAGCTTGGCGGGCGGGGTCGAACAGCCCCAGCATTTT. This gives the protein CASSLAGGVEQPQHF.